The present T cell receptor (beta chain) was sequenced within a study of cytomegalovirus exposure and HLA in healthy donors. This clone was seen a few times. Sequencing used immunoSEQ multiplex PCR; TCRdb keeps in-frame clones, though not all of them. The profile shows some 230,000 clones, about nine tenths of them singletons. Germline V gene sequence: CDR1 LGHNT, CDR2 FRNRAP. The junction had 5 bases not matched to a gene; V was cut back by 1 base and J by 4 bases. The CDR3 contains 15 residues. The chain has TRBV12-5 and TRBJ2-5; 8 bases map to TRBD2. The sequence was collected from a woman younger than 30 in good health and CMV-seronegative. What was sequenced was PBMCs. CDR3 bases: TGTGCTAGTGGTTTGGCATCCACTAGCGGAGAGACCCAGTACTTC. Its translation: CASGLASTSGETQYF. The whole variable domain, filled in from reference TRBV12-5 and TRBJ2-5, reads DARVTQTPRHKVTEMGQEVTMRCQPILGHNTVFWYRQTMMQGLELLAYFRNRAPLDDSGMPKDRFSAEMPDATLATLKIQPSEPRDSAVYFCASGLASTSGETQYFGPGTRLLVL.